This T cell receptor (beta chain) was observed in a study of T-cell reconstitution after alpha-beta-depleted transplantation in children. During its preparation, the TCRbeta library received unique molecular identifiers. Via MiXCR, TCRdb re-called the PCR reads, giving one row per CDR3 protein. The sample lists 150,000 to 200,000 distinct CDR3 sequences; 13% to 15% were seen once. This clonotype was recorded at least ten times. The CDR3 spans 12 residues. CDR1 and CDR2 from the germline V gene are MNHNS and SASEGT. J gave up 8 bases and V 3 bases, and 3 bases lay outside the gene matches. The chain carries TRBV6-1 and TRBJ1-2, with 7 bases matching TRBD1. Source: PBMCs from the stem cell graft donor, taken from the stem cell graft. This TCR was recovered from a human donor who donated a stem cell graft to a child with acute lymphoblastic leukemia. In DNA, the CDR3 is TGTGCCAGCAGTGACAGGGGGTCCGGCTACACCTTC. This codes for CASSDRGSGYTF.